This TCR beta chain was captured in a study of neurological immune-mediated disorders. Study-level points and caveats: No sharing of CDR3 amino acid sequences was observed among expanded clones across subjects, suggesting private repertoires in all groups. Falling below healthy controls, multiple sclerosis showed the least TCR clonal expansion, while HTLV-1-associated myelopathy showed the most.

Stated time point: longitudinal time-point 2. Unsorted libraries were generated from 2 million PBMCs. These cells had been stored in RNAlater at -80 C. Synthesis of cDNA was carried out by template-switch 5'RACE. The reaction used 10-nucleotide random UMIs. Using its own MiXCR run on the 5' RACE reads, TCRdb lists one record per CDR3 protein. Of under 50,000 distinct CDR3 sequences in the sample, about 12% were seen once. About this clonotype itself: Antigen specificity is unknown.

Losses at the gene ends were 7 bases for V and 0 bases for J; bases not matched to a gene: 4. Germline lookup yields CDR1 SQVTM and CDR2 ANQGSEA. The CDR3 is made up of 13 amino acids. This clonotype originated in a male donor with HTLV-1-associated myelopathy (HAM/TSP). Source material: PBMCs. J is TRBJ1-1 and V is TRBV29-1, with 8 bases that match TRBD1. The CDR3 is CSANRGMNTEAFF. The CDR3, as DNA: TGCAGCGCTAACAGGGGGATGAACACTGAAGCTTTCTTT.